Below, 21 T cell receptor beta chains from the same sample are listed, as sequenced in a study of tumor-infiltrating lymphocytes in primary liver carcinoma. Scientists recovered RNA and DNA together from roughly 18-30 mg of unsorted bulk tissue. Total RNA (roughly 540 ng) served as template for TCR beta cDNA synthesis primed by a constant-region primer. Nested multiplex PCR, run for three rounds with slightly modified ARM-PCR, yielded TCR beta libraries. The two initial PCR rounds, 9 to 11 cycles each, used TRBV1-TRBV30 forward and C-beta reverse primers. TCRdb reprocessed the multiplex PCR reads via MiXCR and lists one record per CDR3 protein. The data contain around 70,000 distinct CDR3 sequences, approximately 70% of them singletons. Sequenced sample: liver tumor tissue from sampling region 4. Indicated subset: tumor region T4, right-lateral pole. All receptors come from a man aged 40-49 years with primary liver carcinoma and hepatitis B virus infection.

This clonotype was detected once. One end of the junction is discordant with germline, which a read error may explain. The J gene is TRBJ2-3, the V gene TRBV11-2, with D perhaps matching TRBD2 (6 bases). Germline loops: CDR1 SGHAT, CDR2 FQNNGV. This CDR3 region has 16 residues. CDR3 in amino acids: CVSSELRDSSRDTQYF. Here the CDR3 DNA reads TGTGTCAGCAGCGAACTCCGGGACTCATCAAGGGATACGCAGTATTTT.

This clonotype has ten or more counts. In DNA form, the CDR3 reads TGCAGCGTTGACCGGGGGATGAGCGGGAGTGGTGAGCAGTTCTTC. Protein sequence: CSVDRGMSGSGEQFF. V usage is TRBV29-1 and J usage is TRBJ2-1; TRBD2 matches at 8 bases. Losses at the gene ends were 3 bases for V and 9 bases for J; bases not matched to a gene: 13. This CDR3 contains 15 residues. Germline assignment: CDR1 SQVTM and CDR2 ANQGSEA.

This clonotype was picked up one time. Germline is not matched at one junction end, which may reflect a read error. V and J are TRBV14 and TRBJ2-2; D is possibly TRBD1 or TRBD2 (5 bases each). The CDR3 covers 14 residues. Germline CDR1 and CDR2: SGHDN and FVKESK. CDR3 protein: CVSRSARETGELFF. The CDR3 bases are TGTGTCAGCAGAAGTGCCAGGGAGACCGGGGAGCTGTTTTTT.

This chain uses TRBV5-5 with TRBJ2-3; D not certain. Trimming left V 2 bases short and J 4 bases short, with 14 bases between. The CDR3 is 15 residues long. The germline V gene has CDR1 SGHKS and CDR2 YYEKEE (reference sequence). CDR3 sequence (DNA): TGTGCCAGCAGCTTAGGACCAGCGCGTGCAGATACGCAGTATTTT. Translated, it gives CASSLGPARADTQYF.

With respect to this clonotype: Relative to the germline gene, one junction end is altered; a read error may explain this. V gene TRBV11-2 combines with J gene TRBJ2-2, with 9 nucleotides matching TRBD1. The CDR3 covers 17 residues. The germline gives CDR1 SGHAT, CDR2 FQNNGV. The CDR3, as DNA: TGTGCCGGCAGCTTTGGTTGGGACAGGGTCGGCACCGGGGAGCTGTTTTTT. Its translation: CAGSFGWDRVGTGELFF.

A word on this clonotype: The CDR3 ends on some other residue instead of the conserved phenylalanine or tryptophan, so this is likely a read error. It is unclear where the CDR3 begins or ends on the DNA, so no DNA is shown, and the CDR3 is as TCRdb lists it. The V gene is TRBV6-5, the J gene TRBJ2-1; the listed D gene, TRBD2, was not tested against the DNA. The CDR3 has 19 residues if both end residues are counted. Germline V lookup: CDR1 MNHEY, CDR2 SVGAGI. CDR3 loop: CASSPGTSGRVGAYNEQSI.

This clonotype has a count of ten or more. The genes are TRBV6-1 and TRBJ1-5; the D is unclear. Germline lookup yields CDR1 MNHNS and CDR2 SASEGT. V lost 5 bases to trimming and J lost 0 bases, with 11 bases between them. The CDR3 length is 15 residues. Here the CDR3 reads CASSYTHDSNQPQHF. CDR3 nucleotides: TGTGCCAGCAGTTATACACACGATAGCAATCAGCCCCAGCATTTT.

Many counts were recorded for this clonotype. The chain couples TRBV5-1 to TRBJ1-5; D is possibly TRBD1 (6 bases). Per the germline V gene, CDR1 is SGHRS and CDR2 is YFSETQ. Trimming removed 0 bases at V and 5 bases at J, with 12 bases between. The CDR3 is 15 amino acids. The CDR3 DNA reads as TGCGCCAGCAGCTTGGGAACAGGGACGGATCAGCCCCAGCATTTT. This encodes CASSLGTGTDQPQHF.

Of note for this clonotype: At one end the junction does not follow the germline gene, possibly because of a read error. This chain connects TRBV4-2 to TRBJ2-7; 7 nucleotides line up with TRBD2. The CDR3 totals 16 residues. Per germline, CDR1 LGHNA and CDR2 YNFKEQ. CDR3 in DNA: TGTGCCAGCAGCCAATCAGGAGACGGGGGGATGGTAGAGCAGTGCTTC. Translated: CASSQSGDGGMVEQCF.

A remark on this clonotype: No DNA is shown, since the ends of the CDR3 on it are uncertain; the CDR3 is the one TCRdb lists. This sequence joins TRBV29-1 and TRBJ1-2. The CDR3 has 12 residues if both end residues are counted. Germline assignment: CDR1 SQVTM and CDR2 ANQGSEA. The CDR3 region is CSVAHSNYGCTF.

This clonotype was observed many times. The rearrangement joins TRBV6-6 to TRBJ2-4; a weak D match, TRBD2 (8 bases). Trimming removed 5 bases from V and 1 base from J, with 21 bases in between. This CDR3 region has 18 residues. The germline gives CDR1 MNHNY, CDR2 SVGAGI (reference sequence). The CDR3 DNA is TGTGCCAGCAGTCCCAGGGGGAGCGGGAGAGAGGCCAAAAACATTCAGTACTTC. This gives the protein CASSPRGSGREAKNIQYF.

With regard to this clonotype: A much larger clone lies a single base off, so this may be a read error. The DNA for the CDR3 is TGTGCCAGCAATGTTCAGGGTTATCAGCCCCAGCATTTT. Encoded protein: CASNVQGYQPQHF. The J gene is TRBJ1-5, the V gene TRBV2, with D tentatively TRBD1 (5 bases). V lost 7 bases and J lost 5, with 12 bases in between. The germline V gene encodes CDR1 SNHLY and CDR2 FYNNEI. CDR3 length equals 13 residues.

Sample share makes this clonotype medium-sized. The chain uses TRBV29-1 and TRBJ2-1, with 11 bases matching TRBD1. CDR3 length: 13 residues. V lost 6 bases, J lost 10 bases, and 8 bases stayed unmatched. Looked up from germline, CDR1 is SQVTM and CDR2 is ANQGSEA. CDR3 region: CSVAGTGGLEQFF. For the CDR3, the DNA is TGCAGCGTAGCCGGGACAGGGGGTCTAGAGCAGTTCTTC.

This clonotype was picked up a small number of times. The junction does not match germline at one end; this may be a read error. This chain links TRBV28 with TRBJ1-2; a weak D match, TRBD1 (6 bases). Germline V CDR1 and CDR2: MDHEN, SYDVKM. The CDR3 contains 14 residues. The DNA for the CDR3 is TGTGCCAGCAGTTTAAATACAGGGAACTATGGCTACGCCTTC. Protein: CASSLNTGNYGYAF.

For this clonotype: One end of the junction is discordant with germline, which a read error may explain. V usage is TRBV11-2 and J usage is TRBJ2-5; 14 bases align to TRBD2. The CDR3 spans 15 residues. From germline, CDR1 is SGHAT and CDR2 FQNNGV. The CDR3 region is CHSSTGLAGVETQCF. The CDR3 DNA sequence: TGTCACAGCAGCACGGGACTAGCGGGAGTGGAGACCCAGTGCTTC.

This chain links TRBV3-1 with TRBJ2-1; 7 bases agree with TRBD2. Germline V gene sequence: CDR1 LGHDT, CDR2 YNNKEL (reference sequence). The CDR3 covers 14 residues. The V and J ends lost 1 base and 9 bases, in that order; junction bases with no gene match: 6. DNA for the CDR3: TGTGCCAGCAGCCAAGGACTTGGGGGGGGTGAGCAGTTCTTC. As protein: CASSQGLGGGEQFF.

The V call is TRBV14, the J call TRBJ2-3; D call uncertain. V was trimmed by 0 bases and J by 2 bases, leaving 12 bases between them. This CDR3 region has 16 residues. Germline assignment: CDR1 SGHDN and CDR2 FVKESK. This chain's CDR3 is CASSQDESQSTDTQYF. CDR3 bases: TGTGCCAGCAGCCAAGATGAAAGTCAGTCCACAGATACGCAGTATTTT.

This clonotype was found many times. The J gene is TRBJ2-7, the V gene TRBV13; 12 nucleotides align to TRBD2. Germline assignment: CDR1 PRHDT and CDR2 FYEKMQ (reference sequence). Trimming took 5 bases from V and 2 from J; bases not matched to a gene: 7. The CDR3 runs 16 residues. The CDR3, as DNA: TGTGCCAGCAGCCCCCGTCGACTAGCGGGAGCCTACGAGCAGTACTTC. It codes for CASSPRRLAGAYEQYF. Variable domain in full (rest from reference TRBV13 and TRBJ2-7): AAGVIQSPRHLIKEKRETATLKCYPIPRHDTVYWYQQGPGQDPQFLISFYEKMQSDKGSIPDRFSAQQFSDYHSELNMSSLELGDSALYFCASSPRRLAGAYEQYFGPGTRLTVT.

The chain has TRBV20-1 and TRBJ2-7, with TRBD2 matching 8 bases. The ends lost 6 bases at V and 3 bases at J; junction bases unmatched: 7. The CDR3 length is 13 residues. Germline V gene data show CDR1 as DFQATT and CDR2 as SNEGSKA (reference sequence). The DNA of the CDR3 is TGCAGTGCCTTAGCGGGACAAGGCTACGAGCAGTACTTC. Protein sequence: CSALAGQGYEQYF.

As to this clonotype: It is likely a read error, because the conserved phenylalanine at the end of the CDR3 is missing. V gene TRBV7-9 combines with J gene TRBJ1-2; the match to TRBD1 covers 7 bases. The length of the CDR3 is 13 residues. Germline CDR1 SEHNR, CDR2 FQNEAQ (reference sequence). CDR3 sequence reads: CTSSPTGIYGYTV. The CDR3, as DNA: TGTACCAGCAGCCCGACAGGGATTTATGGCTACACCGTC.

A remark on this clonotype: Because it lacks the conserved phenylalanine or tryptophan at the end, this CDR3 is likely a read error. The genes are TRBV11-1 and TRBJ2-1; TRBD2 matches at 7 bases. Germline CDR1 reads SGHAT; CDR2 reads FQDESV (reference sequence). The CDR3 contains 14 residues. CDR3 in DNA: TGTGCCAGCAACTTAGGTGCGGGAGATATTGAGCAGTTCTCA. Translating it yields CASNLGAGDIEQFS.